Below, 7 T cell receptor beta chains from the same sample are listed, as sequenced in a study of blood T cells in healthy people across ages. With a J-beta primer mix and a sample-barcoded 5' primer, a second PCR ran 7 to 11 cycles. TCRdb re-analysed the 5' RACE reads in MiXCR, keeping a single row per CDR3 protein. The sample yields roughly 1.6 million distinct CDR3 sequences, about 31% seen once. Sequences were obtained from blood. The source is a woman in her 30s in good health.

The chain combines TRBV28 with TRBJ2-7; TRBD2 agrees at 16 bases. V dropped 4 bases and J dropped 5; count of bases not matched to a gene: 14. The CDR3 loop spans 19 amino acids. CDR1 MDHEN and CDR2 SYDVKM come from the germline V gene. CDR3 in DNA: TGTGCCAGCAGTTACTCCCCGGGACTAGCGGGAGGGCCATTCCACGAGCAGTACTTC. It specifies CASSYSPGLAGGPFHEQYF.

The chain is built from TRBV7-9 and TRBJ2-1; 10 bases align to TRBD2. Germline values: CDR1 SEHNR, CDR2 FQNEAQ (reference sequence). V trimming: 6 bases; J trimming: 6 bases; junction bases outside the gene matches: 26. The CDR3 runs 21 residues. The CDR3 loop reads CASSAPLAGEDGLARLNEQFF. In nucleotides, the CDR3 is TGTGCCAGCAGTGCCCCCCTAGCGGGAGAAGATGGGTTGGCCCGGCTCAATGAGCAGTTCTTC.

The chain combines TRBV7-9 with TRBJ1-4; 7 bases fit TRBD1. CDR1 is SEHNR, CDR2 FQNEAQ, per germline (reference sequence). Losses at the gene ends were 4 bases for V and 0 bases for J; bases not matched to a gene: 5. The CDR3 totals 16 residues. The CDR3 reads CASSYGTAATNEKLFF. The CDR3 DNA reads TGTGCCAGCAGCTACGGGACAGCCGCAACTAATGAAAAACTGTTTTTT.

The J gene is TRBJ2-5, the V gene TRBV2; a possible D gene is TRBD1 (6 bases). The J call may not be correct, given that the DNA end is closer to TRBJ2-7. Per germline, CDR1 SNHLY and CDR2 FYNNEI. The CDR3 consists of 12 residues. CDR3: CASRTGISEQYF. CDR3 bases: TGTGCCAGCAGGACAGGTATTAGCGAGCAGTACTTC.

The count of this clonotype is one. This chain joins TRBV15 and TRBJ1-5; D gene ambiguous. The CDR3 contains 12 residues. V lost 10 bases and J lost 9, with 16 bases in between. Germline V gene data show CDR1 as LNHNV and CDR2 as YYDKDF (reference sequence). CDR3 protein: CAIGLGPGPQHF. CDR3 nucleotide sequence: TGTGCCATAGGACTGGGCCCAGGGCCCCAGCATTTT.

The chain has TRBV10-3 and TRBJ2-7, with 8 bases matching TRBD2. Unmatched junction bases numbered 13, after V lost 9 bases and J lost 0 bases. The CDR3 is 16 residues long. Germline values: CDR1 ENHRY, CDR2 SYGVKD. In DNA form, the CDR3 reads TGTGCCATTAATACCATCGGCGGGAGGAGCTCCTACGAGCAGTACTTC. Amino acids: CAINTIGGRSSYEQYF.

CDR3 protein: CAISDSLGTGSETQYF. The CDR3 DNA is TGTGCCATCAGTGACTCTCTAGGGACAGGGTCCGAGACCCAGTACTTC. The genes are TRBV10-3 and TRBJ2-5, with TRBD1 matching over 9 bases. The CDR3 has 16 residues. CDR1 and CDR2 (germline): ENHRY, SYGVKD. V was pared by 3 bases and J by 5 bases, with 10 bases of the junction left unmatched.